A selection of T cell receptor beta chains follows, all from one sample in a study of cytomegalovirus exposure and HLA in healthy donors. Clones were sequenced by immunoSEQ multiplex PCR, and TCRdb holds only the in-frame ones, with some missing. The sample includes about 360,000 clones, just over 85% of them seen just once. Sequenced material: PBMCs. Source of these receptors: a woman aged 18-29 years in good health and CMV-seronegative. Both conserved end residues are part of each CDR3. Fields, in order: V gene, CDR3 length, D gene, J gene, clone size, CDR3 DNA, CDR3 protein. D genes are given only for firm matches. For some rows the clone size is stated as once, few or many, or as a class when expanded; others skip it.

v_gene: TRBV19; len: 18; d_gene: TRBD1; j_gene: TRBJ2-6; abundance: NA; CDR3nt: TGTGCCAGTAGTATCCGGGACAGGGGTCTCTCTGGGGCCAACGTCCTGACTTTC; CDR3aa: CASSIRDRGLSGANVLTF
v_gene: TRBV5-1; len: 15; d_gene: TRBD2; j_gene: TRBJ2-7; abundance: NA; CDR3nt: TGCGCCAGCAGCTTGGATCCAGCGGGAGCACGGGAGCAGTACTTC; CDR3aa: CASSLDPAGAREQYF
v_gene: TRBV18; len: 16; d_gene: TRBD1; j_gene: TRBJ1-4; abundance: NA; CDR3nt: TGTGCCAGCTCATCCTATTCAGGGGGGACTAATGAAAAACTGTTTTTT; CDR3aa: CASSSYSGGTNEKLFF
v_gene: TRBV4-2; len: 15; d_gene: TRBD2; j_gene: TRBJ2-7; abundance: NA; CDR3nt: TGTGCCAGCAGCCAGGGGACTAGCGGAACCTACGAGCAGTACTTC; CDR3aa: CASSQGTSGTYEQYF
v_gene: TRBV5-6; len: 15; d_gene: TRBD2; j_gene: TRBJ2-7; abundance: once; CDR3nt: TGTGCCAGCAGCTTGGGACTAGCGGGAGTGGACGAGCAGTACTTC; CDR3aa: CASSLGLAGVDEQYF
v_gene: TRBV25-1; len: 15; d_gene: NA; j_gene: TRBJ1-4; abundance: NA; CDR3nt: TGTGCCAGCAGTGAAGCCGGACAGATGGGTGAAAAACTGTTTTTT; CDR3aa: CASSEAGQMGEKLFF
v_gene: TRBV15; len: 15; d_gene: NA; j_gene: TRBJ1-3; abundance: NA; CDR3nt: TGTGCCACCAGCAGAGGCAGGGTATCTGGAAACACCATATATTTT; CDR3aa: CATSRGRVSGNTIYF
v_gene: TRBV5-8; len: 16; d_gene: NA; j_gene: TRBJ1-2; abundance: NA; CDR3nt: TGTGCCAGCTACACCCCCGGTACAGGGCCGAACTATGGCTACACCTTC; CDR3aa: CASYTPGTGPNYGYTF
v_gene: TRBV15; len: 16; d_gene: TRBD1; j_gene: TRBJ2-7; abundance: once; CDR3nt: TGTGCCACCAGCAGAGCCGGGACAGGGGGAAACTACGAGCAGTACTTC; CDR3aa: CATSRAGTGGNYEQYF
v_gene: TRBV18; len: 15; d_gene: NA; j_gene: TRBJ2-3; abundance: NA; CDR3nt: TGTGCCAGCTCACCGTCTGCGGGCCTCGAAGATACGCAGTATTTT; CDR3aa: CASSPSAGLEDTQYF
v_gene: TRBV5-1; len: 16; d_gene: TRBD1; j_gene: TRBJ1-4; abundance: NA; CDR3nt: TGCGCCAGCAGCTACGGGACAGGGGGCTGGGATGAAAAACTGTTTTTT; CDR3aa: CASSYGTGGWDEKLFF
v_gene: TRBV4-1; len: 15; d_gene: TRBD1; j_gene: TRBJ2-7; abundance: NA; CDR3nt: TGCGCCAGCAGCCAAGGGACAGGGGGCTACTACGAGCAGTACTTC; CDR3aa: CASSQGTGGYYEQYF
v_gene: TRBV5-1; len: 14; d_gene: NA; j_gene: TRBJ1-1; abundance: NA; CDR3nt: TGCGCCAGCAGCCCGGCTCCAGGGAACCCTGAAGCTTTCTTT; CDR3aa: CASSPAPGNPEAFF
v_gene: TRBV27; len: 13; d_gene: TRBD1; j_gene: TRBJ2-7; abundance: NA; CDR3nt: TGTGCCAGCAGTTCGACAGGGGACTACGAGCAGTACTTC; CDR3aa: CASSSTGDYEQYF
v_gene: TRBV6-1; len: 14; d_gene: NA; j_gene: TRBJ2-7; abundance: NA; CDR3nt: TGTGCCAGCAGTGCTTCCGGGACTCTCTACGAGCAGTACTTC; CDR3aa: CASSASGTLYEQYF
v_gene: TRBV9; len: 15; d_gene: NA; j_gene: TRBJ2-7; abundance: NA; CDR3nt: TGTGCCAGCAGCGCCCAAAGAGACAGAAGGTACGAGCAGTACTTC; CDR3aa: CASSAQRDRRYEQYF
v_gene: TRBV30; len: 14; d_gene: TRBD1; j_gene: TRBJ1-3; abundance: NA; CDR3nt: TGTGCCTGGCGCCCAGGGGGCGCGGGAAACACCATATATTTT; CDR3aa: CAWRPGGAGNTIYF
v_gene: TRBV4-1; len: 15; d_gene: TRBD1; j_gene: TRBJ2-7; abundance: NA; CDR3nt: TGCGCCAGCAGCCAGGAAAACAGGGGGCAGTACGAGCAGTACTTC; CDR3aa: CASSQENRGQYEQYF
v_gene: TRBV19; len: 13; d_gene: TRBD1; j_gene: TRBJ2-7; abundance: NA; CDR3nt: TGTGCCAGTAGTATACAGGGGGCGTACGAGCAGTACTTC; CDR3aa: CASSIQGAYEQYF
v_gene: TRBV6-5; len: 14; d_gene: TRBD1; j_gene: TRBJ2-2; abundance: NA; CDR3nt: TGTGCCAGTACCGGGACAGGGGTTGCCGGGGAGCTGTTTTTT; CDR3aa: CASTGTGVAGELFF
v_gene: TRBV7-9; len: 15; d_gene: NA; j_gene: TRBJ1-4; abundance: NA; CDR3nt: TGTGCCAGCAGCTTACGGGGGGAAGGCGATGAAAAACTGTTTTTT; CDR3aa: CASSLRGEGDEKLFF
v_gene: TRBV28; len: 16; d_gene: TRBD2; j_gene: TRBJ2-5; abundance: NA; CDR3nt: TGTGCCAGCAGTTTCTTACTAGCGGGGGAGAGGGAGACCCAGTACTTC; CDR3aa: CASSFLLAGERETQYF
v_gene: TRBV11-2; len: 13; d_gene: NA; j_gene: TRBJ2-7; abundance: once; CDR3nt: TGTGCCAGCACCCTGCCTTTGACAATAAAGCAGTACTTC; CDR3aa: CASTLPLTIKQYF
v_gene: TRBV5-1; len: 13; d_gene: TRBD1; j_gene: TRBJ1-1; abundance: NA; CDR3nt: TGCGCCAGCAGTCGCACAGGGGACACTGAAGCTTTCTTT; CDR3aa: CASSRTGDTEAFF
v_gene: TRBV5-1; len: 14; d_gene: NA; j_gene: TRBJ1-1; abundance: NA; CDR3nt: TGCGCCAGCAGCTTGACAGGGTTCGACACTGAAGCTTTCTTT; CDR3aa: CASSLTGFDTEAFF
v_gene: TRBV9; len: 14; d_gene: NA; j_gene: TRBJ2-2; abundance: NA; CDR3nt: TGTGCCAGCAGCACCGGACAGTCTTCCGGGGAGCTGTTTTTT; CDR3aa: CASSTGQSSGELFF
v_gene: TRBV27; len: 16; d_gene: TRBD2; j_gene: TRBJ2-3; abundance: NA; CDR3nt: TGTGCCAGCAAAGGGGCCCTAGCGGGGGGTACAGATACGCAGTATTTT; CDR3aa: CASKGALAGGTDTQYF
v_gene: TRBV2; len: 11; d_gene: NA; j_gene: TRBJ2-7; abundance: few; CDR3nt: TGTGCCAGCGGCGACTTCTACGAGCAGTACTTC; CDR3aa: CASGDFYEQYF